This T cell receptor (beta chain) was recovered during a study of control samples from healthy donors and cancer patients. Germline V lookup: CDR1 SEHNR, CDR2 FQNEAQ (reference sequence). J lost 9 bases, V lost 4 bases, and 8 bases had no gene match. The CDR3 extends over 14 amino acids. Profiling relied on immunoSEQ multiplex PCR, and the TCRdb table lists in-frame clones only, not all of them. The repertoire holds tens of thousands of clones, with 79% as singletons. Sequencing was done on a sample of PBMCs. The rearrangement uses TRBV7-9 and TRBJ2-1; 8 bases match TRBD1. The receptor's source is a man between 60 and 70 years old with head and neck cancer. The CDR3 nucleotides are TGTGCCAGCAGCTCAGACGTGACAGGGGCTGAGCAGTTCTTC. It translates to CASSSDVTGAEQFF.